This entry concerns a single TCR beta chain. Antigen specificity is unknown. The Oncomine TCR Beta short-read assay sequenced DNA from cultured CD4+ T cells. Using its own MiXCR run on the PCR reads, TCRdb lists one record per CDR3 protein. The sample lists 18,000 or so distinct CDR3 sequences, about half occurring once. The germline V and J ends were trimmed by 2 bases and 3 bases, with 11 bases remaining between them. The CDR3 runs to 16 residues. The germline V gene encodes CDR1 MNHEY and CDR2 SVGAGI. The source of the sample is a study of vaccination and CD4 T cells after COVID-19. Study as a whole: About nine convalescent patients had mild and one had severe PCR-confirmed SARS-CoV-2 disease. Median time from COVID diagnosis to post-COVID sampling was over 85 days (35 to 161). A CEFX pool, an HIV-1 Nef pool, or no peptide went to control cultures.

Described time point: late sampling 161 to 241 days after vaccination in three convalescent patients. Regarding treatment: roughly nine-day PBMC culture with coronavirus spike peptide pools or control peptides (ViraFEST assay). In the ViraFEST assay, peptide-pool expansion preceded TCR sequencing of expanded clonotypes. The rearrangement joins TRBV6-5 to TRBJ1-6; D gene unclear. The sequence derives from a human donor who had recovered from COVID-19. This specimen consisted of CD4+ T cells from blood, cultured in vitro, obtained about 7 months after SARS-CoV-2 vaccination. CDR3 in DNA: TGTGCCAGCAGTTACATCCAAGGGAACTATAATTCACCCCTCCACTTT. This codes for CASSYIQGNYNSPLHF.